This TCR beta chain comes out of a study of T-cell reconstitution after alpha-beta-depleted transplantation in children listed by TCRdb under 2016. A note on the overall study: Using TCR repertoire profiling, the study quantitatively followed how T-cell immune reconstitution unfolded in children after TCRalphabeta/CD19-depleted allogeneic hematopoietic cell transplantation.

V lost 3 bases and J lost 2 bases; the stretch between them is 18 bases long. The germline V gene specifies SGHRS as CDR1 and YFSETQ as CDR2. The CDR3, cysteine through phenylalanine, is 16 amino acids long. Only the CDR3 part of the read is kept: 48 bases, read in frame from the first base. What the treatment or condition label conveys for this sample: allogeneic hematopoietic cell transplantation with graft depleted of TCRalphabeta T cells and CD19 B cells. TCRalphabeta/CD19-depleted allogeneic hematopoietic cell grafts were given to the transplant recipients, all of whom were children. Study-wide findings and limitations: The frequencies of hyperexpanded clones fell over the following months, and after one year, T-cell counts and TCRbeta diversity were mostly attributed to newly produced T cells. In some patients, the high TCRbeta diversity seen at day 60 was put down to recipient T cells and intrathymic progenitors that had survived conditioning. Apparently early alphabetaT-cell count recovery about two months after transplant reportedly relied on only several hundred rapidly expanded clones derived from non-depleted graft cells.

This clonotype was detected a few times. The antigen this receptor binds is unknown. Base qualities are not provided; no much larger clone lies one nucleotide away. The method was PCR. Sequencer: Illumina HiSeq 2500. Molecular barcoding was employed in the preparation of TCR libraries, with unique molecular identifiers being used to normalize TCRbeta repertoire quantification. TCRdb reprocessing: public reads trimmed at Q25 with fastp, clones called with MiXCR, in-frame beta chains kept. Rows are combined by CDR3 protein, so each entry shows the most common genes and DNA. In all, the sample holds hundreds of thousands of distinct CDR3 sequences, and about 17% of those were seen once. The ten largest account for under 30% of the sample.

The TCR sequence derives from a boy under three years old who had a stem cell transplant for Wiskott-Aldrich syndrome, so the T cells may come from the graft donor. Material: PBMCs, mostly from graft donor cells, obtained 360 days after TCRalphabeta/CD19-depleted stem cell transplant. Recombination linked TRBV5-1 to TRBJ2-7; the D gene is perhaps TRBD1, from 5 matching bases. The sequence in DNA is TGCGCCAGCAGCTCTAATCCGATAGGGGCTACCTACGAGCAGTACTTC. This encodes CASSSNPIGATYEQYF.